The T cell receptor (beta chain) under discussion was sequenced for a study of technical replicates of blood from a handful of donors. The CDR3 sequence is 14 residues long. Germline CDR1 reads WNHNN; CDR2 reads SYGVQD (reference sequence). V lost 5 bases and J lost 5; bases outside the gene matches: 5. Measured with immunoSEQ multiplex PCR; TCRdb has only the in-frame clones, and not every one. This table holds under 90,000 clones, approximately 94% found once. This sequence originates from a human donor in good health. The sample was T cells isolated from PBMCs. This rearrangement joins TRBV10-1 to TRBJ2-2, with 7 bases that match TRBD1. CDR3 bases: TGCGCCAGCAGTCCGGGACAGTTTACCGGGGAGCTGTTTTTT. This codes for CASSPGQFTGELFF.